This is a list of T cell receptor beta chains from one sample in a study of blood T cell repertoires in COVID-19. Method: immunoSEQ multiplex PCR; TCRdb's copy keeps in-frame clones and lacks some. The sample shows about 160,000 clones, roughly 82% of them seen only once. Sequencing used peripheral blood. The receptors come from a man aged 65-85 years with acute or convalescent COVID-19. Both conserved end residues are part of each CDR3. A D gene is named only where the DNA matches it firmly. Size tells how often a clone was seen (once, few, many) or the class of an expanded clone, and some rows leave it out.

J gene,clone size,D gene,V gene,CDR3 protein,CDR3 DNA
TRBJ2-7,-,TRBD2,TRBV10-2,CATAGGRSYEQYF,TGCGCCACCGCGGGGGGCCGCTCCTACGAGCAGTACTTC
TRBJ2-5,-,-,TRBV11-1,CASSPLVQETQYF,TGTGCCAGCAGCCCCCTTGTCCAAGAGACCCAGTACTTC
TRBJ1-1,-,-,TRBV3-1/TRBV3-2,CASSQDYSSNTEAFF,TGTGCCAGCAGCCAAGATTATTCCAGTAACACTGAAGCTTTCTTT
TRBJ1-1,once,-,TRBV29-1,CSVVSFQQRNTEAFF,TGCAGCGTCGTATCCTTCCAACAGAGGAACACTGAAGCTTTCTTT
TRBJ2-1,-,-,TRBV10-3,CAISQGTTSYNEQFF,TGTGCCATCAGCCAGGGCACTACTTCCTACAATGAGCAGTTCTTC
TRBJ1-2,-,-,TRBV28,CASSYRQNYGYTF,TGTGCCAGCAGTTATCGACAGAACTATGGCTACACCTTC
TRBJ2-2,-,-,TRBV13,CASSLGPAAGDLRGTGELFF,TGTGCCAGCAGCTTAGGCCCGGCGGCAGGGGACCTTCGAGGCACCGGGGAGCTGTTTTTT
TRBJ2-7,-,TRBD2,TRBV28,CASSLGLDRNEQYF,TGTGCCAGCAGTTTAGGACTAGATCGGAACGAGCAGTACTTC
TRBJ2-5,-,-,TRBV9,CASSVGNSGSQETQYF,TGTGCCAGCAGCGTAGGGAATAGCGGTTCCCAAGAGACCCAGTACTTC
TRBJ1-3,few,TRBD1,TRBV30,CAWSVLRQGVYTIYF,TGTGCCTGGAGTGTATTGCGACAGGGGGTGTACACCATATATTTT
TRBJ2-3,-,TRBD2,TRBV18,CASLSGSGTDTQYF,TGTGCCAGCCTTAGCGGGAGTGGGACAGATACGCAGTATTTT
TRBJ1-2,-,-,TRBV20-1,CSAPGGYGYTF,TGCAGTGCCCCTGGGGGGTATGGCTACACCTTC
TRBJ2-1,-,-,TRBV5-1,CASTVSQFYNEQFF,TGCGCCAGCACCGTCTCCCAGTTCTACAATGAGCAGTTCTTC
TRBJ1-1,-,-,TRBV29-1,CSGQRPNTNTEAFF,TGCAGCGGCCAGAGGCCCAATACGAACACTGAAGCTTTCTTT
TRBJ1-1,few,-,TRBV2,CASREQWNTEAFF,TGTGCCAGCAGAGAACAGTGGAACACTGAAGCTTTCTTT
TRBJ2-3,-,-,TRBV15,CATEGRADGSDTQYF,TGTGCCACCGAGGGCAGAGCGGACGGATCAGATACGCAGTATTTT
TRBJ2-3,once,-,TRBV2,CASSENRVAGSTDTQYF,TGTGCCAGCAGTGAAAATAGAGTGGCGGGGAGCACAGATACGCAGTATTTT
TRBJ2-1,-,TRBD2,TRBV6-5,CASGRAGGFYNEQFF,TGTGCCAGCGGTAGGGCGGGAGGCTTCTACAATGAGCAGTTCTTC
TRBJ2-7,-,-,TRBV28,CASSSGGDYEQYF,TGTGCCAGCAGTTCGGGGGGCGACTACGAGCAGTACTTC
TRBJ1-5,-,TRBD1,TRBV6-5,CASRRTGENYQPQHF,TGTGCCAGCAGAAGGACAGGGGAGAATTATCAGCCCCAGCATTTT
TRBJ2-3,-,-,TRBV19,CASSTLAEGGTDTQYF,TGTGCCAGTAGTACCCTAGCGGAGGGGGGCACAGATACGCAGTATTTT
TRBJ1-6,-,-,TRBV15,CATSRGANSPLHF,TGTGCCACCAGCAGAGGCGCTAATTCACCCCTCCACTTT
TRBJ1-5,-,TRBD1,TRBV5-6,CASSRDRGSYSNQPQHF,TGTGCCAGCAGCCGGGACAGGGGATCCTATAGCAATCAGCCCCAGCATTTT
TRBJ1-3,-,-,TRBV9,CASSVDPVGNTIYF,TGTGCCAGCAGCGTAGACCCGGTTGGAAACACCATATATTTT
TRBJ1-1,-,-,TRBV6-5,CASSYYGGENTEAFF,TGTGCCAGCAGTTACTACGGGGGGGAGAACACTGAAGCTTTCTTT
TRBJ1-6,-,TRBD1,TRBV18,CASSPRDSRNSPLHF,TGTGCCAGCTCACCGCGGGACAGTCGTAATTCACCCCTCCACTTT
TRBJ2-5,-,TRBD1,TRBV5-1,CASSIGQGGETQYF,TGCGCCAGCAGCATTGGACAGGGAGGAGAGACCCAGTACTTC
TRBJ1-1,-,-,TRBV3-1/TRBV3-2,CASSQGRRGTEAFF,TGTGCCAGCAGCCAAGGGCGCCGAGGCACTGAAGCTTTCTTT